The next 24 T cell receptor beta chains were all read from a single sample in a study of post-analysis software for immune sequencing data. Study-level points and caveats: Controls had lower frequencies than patients of about 5 TRBV segments, which included TRBV5-6, TRBV5-1 and TRBV20-1.

Their specific antigens are unknown. Unique molecular identifiers tagged the TCR beta cDNA libraries. TCRdb called the PCR reads again in MiXCR, with one record for every CDR3 protein. The sample includes 750,000 to 950,000 distinct CDR3 sequences, approximately 57% of them seen just once. The sequenced material came from blood. The receptors here all came from a girl between 5 and 17 years old with multiple sclerosis.

The chain uses TRBV20-1 and TRBJ2-5, with 8 bases fitting TRBD2. The V segment lost 6 bases and the J segment 2 bases; nucleotides outside the gene matches: 11. Germline V gives CDR1 DFQATT, CDR2 SNEGSKA (reference sequence). This CDR3 is 15 amino acids long. DNA for the CDR3: TGCAGTGCCCCGGAGGGCAGCGGGAGACAAGAGACCCAGTACTTC. Its translation: CSAPEGSGRQETQYF.

This clonotype was picked up a small number of times. The rearrangement links TRBV5-1 to TRBJ1-1, with D unresolved. The length of the CDR3 is 15 residues. With 0 bases removed from V and 5 bases from J, the gap between germline ends came to 14 bases. Germline assignment: CDR1 SGHRS and CDR2 YFSETQ. The CDR3 DNA reads TGCGCCAGCAGCTTGGGGTTGATTGGGGTAACTGAAGCTTTCTTT. Translation gives CASSLGLIGVTEAFF.

The V gene is TRBV5-1, the J gene TRBJ2-7; D possibly corresponds to TRBD1 (5 bases). Germline assignment: CDR1 SGHRS and CDR2 YFSETQ. V lost 1 base and J 5 bases, leaving 16 bases between the germline ends. The CDR3 contains 15 residues. The CDR3 protein is CASSLKGANTDEQYF. The CDR3 bases are TGCGCCAGCAGCTTGAAAGGGGCCAATACAGACGAGCAGTACTTC. The variable domain in full, with the rest retrieved from reference TRBV5-1 and TRBJ2-7, is KAGVTQTPRYLIKTRGQQVTLSCSPISGHRSVSWYQQTPGQGLQFLFEYFSETQRNKGNFPGRFSGRQFSNSRSEMNVSTLELGDSALYLCASSLKGANTDEQYFGPGTRLTVT.

This clonotype was seen only once. This chain joins TRBV29-1 and TRBJ1-1; TRBD1 might be the D (5 bases). The germline gives CDR1 SQVTM, CDR2 ANQGSEA. The V end lost 3 bases, the J end lost 4 bases, and 12 bases lay between the germline ends. This CDR3 has 13 amino acids. The CDR3 region has the DNA TGCAGCGTTGATGAGGGGCCCGGCACTGAAGCTTTCTTT. Protein sequence: CSVDEGPGTEAFF.

This clonotype was found a few times. The junction shows a germline mismatch at one end, possibly a read error. The CDR3 DNA sequence: TGTGCCAGCAGTCCTAGCGGGATTTACAGTGAGCAGTTCTTC. Encoded protein: CASSPSGIYSEQFF. The chain is built from TRBV12-3 or TRBV12-4 and TRBJ2-1; 9 bases match TRBD2. The CDR3 runs 14 residues.

This chain joins TRBV20-1 and TRBJ2-5, with D tentatively TRBD2 (6 bases). Trimming took off 1 base at V and 5 bases at J, with 20 bases between the two ends. The CDR3 loop spans 16 amino acids. Germline V gene sequence: CDR1 DFQATT, CDR2 SNEGSKA (reference sequence). DNA for the CDR3: TGCAGTGCTAGAGTAGAAGTTCGGAGGGCCGAGGAGACCCAGTACTTC. Its translation is CSARVEVRRAEETQYF.

This clonotype was picked up a small number of times. For the CDR3, the DNA is TGTGCCAGCAGGACTAGCGGGAGGGTTCAAGAGACCCAGTACTTC. Its protein is CASRTSGRVQETQYF. The chain employs TRBV12-3 or TRBV12-4 and TRBJ2-5; 14 bases line up with TRBD2. Trimming took 6 bases from V and 2 from J; bases not matched to a gene: 2. There are 15 residues in the CDR3.

The chain has TRBV20-1 and TRBJ2-4, with D possibly called TRBD1 or TRBD2 (6 bases each). V dropped 3 bases and J dropped 8 bases, with 14 bases sitting between them. This CDR3 comprises 13 residues. From germline, CDR1 is DFQATT and CDR2 SNEGSKA (reference sequence). The CDR3 coding sequence is TGCAGTGCTAGGATTTCGGGGGCCTACATTCAGTACTTC. As protein: CSARISGAYIQYF.

The chain carries TRBV7-2 and TRBJ2-4, with unresolved D. The J call may be in error: the DNA end matches TRBJ2-7 better. Germline lookup yields CDR1 SGHTA and CDR2 FQGNSA. The CDR3 extends over 12 amino acids. The CDR3 is CASSPLSAEQYF. As DNA, the CDR3 is TGTGCCAGCAGCCCGTTAAGCGCCGAGCAGTACTTC.

This clonotype was counted between two and nine times. This rearrangement joins TRBV3-1 to TRBJ1-2; tentative D call: TRBD1 (6 bases). The CDR3 spans 15 residues. V lost 1 base and J lost 0, with 9 bases in between. Germline CDR1 and CDR2: LGHDT and YNNKEL (reference sequence). CDR3 nucleotides: TGTGCCAGCAGCCAAGGGGGGCCGACTAACTATGGCTACACCTTC. Protein: CASSQGGPTNYGYTF.

The CDR3 coding sequence is TGCGCCAGCAGCTCTGTAGCCAGGGAGACAGATACGCAGTATTTT. Translation: CASSSVARETDTQYF. J is TRBJ2-3 and V is TRBV5-1, with D possibly called TRBD1 or TRBD2 (5 bases each). Trimming shortened V by 3 bases and J by 3 bases, and 14 bases separated the two germline ends. The CDR3 length is 15 residues. Germline V gene sequence: CDR1 SGHRS, CDR2 YFSETQ.

This clonotype appeared a few times. The V call is TRBV5-1, the J call TRBJ2-7; 9 nucleotides line up with TRBD1. This CDR3 spans 16 amino acids. Trimming removed 4 bases from V and 0 bases from J; junction bases left unmatched: 8. The V gene's germline CDR1 is SGHRS and CDR2 YFSETQ. CDR3 loop: CASSPRTGASSYEQYF. The CDR3 nucleotides are TGCGCCAGCAGCCCAAGGACAGGGGCCTCCTCCTACGAGCAGTACTTC.

V gene TRBV28 combines with J gene TRBJ2-1; 7 bases agree with TRBD2. In germline, CDR1 is MDHEN, CDR2 SYDVKM. V dropped 6 bases and J dropped 6; count of bases not matched to a gene: 14. The CDR3 sequence is 16 residues long. CDR3 sequence (DNA): TGTGCCAGCAGAATACAGCGGGGCCCTCCGGGCAATGAGCAGTTCTTC. Translated, it gives CASRIQRGPPGNEQFF.

This clonotype was observed a few times. This chain joins TRBV2 and TRBJ1-5, with 8 bases fitting TRBD1. CDR1 and CDR2 from the germline V gene are SNHLY and FYNNEI. Losses at the gene ends were 6 bases for V and 7 bases for J; bases not matched to a gene: 5. The CDR3 spans 13 residues. DNA for the CDR3: TGTGCCAGCAGCCCGGACAGGGCCCAGCCCCAGCATTTT. Its protein product is CASSPDRAQPQHF.

J is TRBJ1-2 and V is TRBV6-4; 9 nucleotides line up with TRBD1. Germline-derived CDR1 and CDR2 are MRHNA and SNTAGT. This CDR3 comprises 15 residues. J gave up 6 bases and V 4 bases, and 9 bases lay outside the gene matches. The DNA for the CDR3 is TGTGCCAGCAGTGTCAGGACAGGGGCCGTTGATGGCTACACCTTC. It translates to CASSVRTGAVDGYTF.

V is TRBV25-1 and J is TRBJ1-1; D remains unclear. V gave up 3 bases and J gave up 5 bases, with 7 bases separating them. The CDR3 is 12 amino acids. CDR1 MGHDK and CDR2 SYGVNS come from the germline V gene. In nucleotides, the CDR3 is TGTGCCAGCAGTGAGCGAGGGACTGAAGCTTTCTTT. Amino acid sequence: CASSERGTEAFF.

For this clonotype: Since a much larger clone is just one base distant, this may be a read error. This chain joins TRBV27 and TRBJ2-7, with 11 bases identical to TRBD2. The V gene's germline CDR1 is MNHEY and CDR2 SMNVEV (reference sequence). This CDR3 contains 14 residues. CDR3 residues: CVSKTSGGSYEQYF. In DNA, the CDR3 is TGTGTCAGCAAAACTAGCGGGGGCTCCTACGAGCAGTACTTC.

Concerning this clonotype: One end of the junction is discordant with germline, which a read error may explain. The V gene is TRBV7-9, the J gene TRBJ2-3; TRBD1 might be the D (6 bases). The CDR3 has 14 amino acids. The germline CDR1 and CDR2 sequences are SEHNR and FQNEAQ (reference sequence). CDR3 sequence reads: CVSSEDSSTDTQYF. CDR3 nucleotides: TGTGTCAGCAGCGAGGACAGTAGCACAGATACGCAGTATTTT.

This clonotype has only a few counts. The chain combines TRBV29-1 with TRBJ1-1; D remains unclear. This CDR3 has 10 amino acids. Between the trimmed V and J ends, which lost 6 bases and 1 base, there was a span of 3 bases. Germline loops: CDR1 SQVTM, CDR2 ANQGSEA. The CDR3 is CSVRNTEAFF. As DNA, the CDR3 is TGCAGCGTACGGAACACTGAAGCTTTCTTT.

Written as DNA, the CDR3 is TGCGCCAGCAGCATTCCAGGGCAGACTGAAGCTTTCTTT. Translation: CASSIPGQTEAFF. V usage is TRBV5-1 and J usage is TRBJ1-1, with D tentatively TRBD1 (5 bases). This CDR3 is built from 13 residues. With 4 bases removed from V and 5 bases from J, the gap between germline ends came to 12 bases. Germline values: CDR1 SGHRS, CDR2 YFSETQ. Full variable domain (missing parts from reference TRBV5-1 and TRBJ1-1): KAGVTQTPRYLIKTRGQQVTLSCSPISGHRSVSWYQQTPGQGLQFLFEYFSETQRNKGNFPGRFSGRQFSNSRSEMNVSTLELGDSALYLCASSIPGQTEAFFGQGTRLTVV.

The chain employs TRBV7-2 and TRBJ1-5, with TRBD1 identical over 9 bases. CDR1 is SGHTA and CDR2 is FQGNSA in the germline V gene. Trimming removed 1 base from V and 7 bases from J; junction bases left unmatched: 5. The CDR3 contains 15 residues. The CDR3 is CASSLVGTGYQPQHF. The CDR3, as DNA: TGTGCCAGCAGCTTAGTAGGGACAGGGTACCAGCCCCAGCATTTT.

This clonotype came up a few times. The rearrangement joins TRBV2 to TRBJ2-6, with a weak D call TRBD1 (6 bases). The V and J ends lost 6 bases and 1 base respectively, with 16 bases between them. This CDR3 region has 17 residues. Germline CDR1 and CDR2: SNHLY and FYNNEI. The CDR3 region has the DNA TGTGCCAGCAGGACTACAGGGTTGCCTTCTGGGGCCAACGTCCTGACTTTC. Its translation is CASRTTGLPSGANVLTF.

V usage is TRBV20-1 and J usage is TRBJ2-7; 9 nucleotides align to TRBD2. The ends lost 3 bases at V and 3 bases at J; junction bases unmatched: 9. The CDR3 covers 15 residues. The germline gives CDR1 DFQATT, CDR2 SNEGSKA (reference sequence). Here the CDR3 reads CSARGGLAGLYEQYF. The CDR3 bases are TGCAGTGCTAGGGGGGGGCTAGCGGGACTCTACGAGCAGTACTTC.

The rearrangement uses TRBV7-9 and TRBJ2-7; 8 bases align to TRBD1. The CDR3 has 15 residues. Losses at the gene ends were 2 bases for V and 0 bases for J; bases not matched to a gene: 3. CDR1 SEHNR and CDR2 FQNEAQ come from the germline V gene (reference sequence). The CDR3 DNA reads as TGTGCCAGCAGCTTACCAGGGGGCCTCTCCTACGAGCAGTACTTC. Amino acid sequence: CASSLPGGLSYEQYF.